This TCR beta chain was observed in a study of T cells in Graves' hyperthyroidism and ophthalmopathy. This clonotype showed up just a few times. The antigen remains unidentified. Overall study results and limits: A 13 V-J signature model discriminated ophthalmopathy versus stable hyperthyroidism.

Any patient presenting with uncontrolled infection, other autoimmune disease, pregnancy or lactation was left out. Each diagnosis drew on symptoms, thyroxine, TRAb, thyroid ultrasound and orbital computed tomography findings. The CDR3 runs 11 residues. V was clipped by 6 bases and J by 7 bases, with 9 bases between them. The germline CDR1 and CDR2 sequences are MGHDK and SYGVNS. RNA transcripts gave rise to amplified TCR beta CDR3 regions. The TCR CDR3 was amplified in a first-round RT-PCR using the HTBI primer set. TCRdb analysed the multiplex PCR reads with MiXCR anew, one entry per CDR3 protein. In the table there are around 430,000 distinct CDR3 sequences, under 15% of which are singletons.

The clonotype was recovered from a woman aged 25 to 45 with Graves' hyperthyroidism. Sequenced sample: blood. The chain links TRBV25-1 to TRBJ1-2, with a tentative D call TRBD1 (6 bases). CDR3 sequence (DNA): TGTGCCAGCAGACAGGGTAGTGGCTACACCTTC. This encodes CASRQGSGYTF.